This T cell receptor beta chain was profiled in a study of T cell responses to AZD1222 COVID-19 vaccine. In regard to this clone: No antigen is known for it.

Study-wide points: Increased Spike-specific TCR breadth and depth were observed after two AZD1222 doses.

The method was immunoSEQ multiplex PCR; TCRdb's version includes in-frame clones alone and lacks a portion of them. The repertoire holds 150,000 to 200,000 clones, with about 89% as singletons. Analysis merged second doses at about 4 or about 12 weeks. The sequence came from an adult who received the AZD1222 COVID-19 vaccine. The sample was peripheral blood, taken 28 days after the second AZD1222 dose.

CDR3 in amino acids: CAWSLEEYNEQFF. The CDR3 nucleotides are TGTGCCTGGAGTTTAGAGGAATACAATGAGCAGTTCTTC. The chain is built from TRBV30 and TRBJ2-1; D is uncertain. The CDR3 is 13 amino acids. Germline V CDR1 and CDR2: GTSNPN, SVGIG (reference sequence). Trimming shortened V by 2 bases and J by 4 bases, and 9 bases separated the two germline ends.